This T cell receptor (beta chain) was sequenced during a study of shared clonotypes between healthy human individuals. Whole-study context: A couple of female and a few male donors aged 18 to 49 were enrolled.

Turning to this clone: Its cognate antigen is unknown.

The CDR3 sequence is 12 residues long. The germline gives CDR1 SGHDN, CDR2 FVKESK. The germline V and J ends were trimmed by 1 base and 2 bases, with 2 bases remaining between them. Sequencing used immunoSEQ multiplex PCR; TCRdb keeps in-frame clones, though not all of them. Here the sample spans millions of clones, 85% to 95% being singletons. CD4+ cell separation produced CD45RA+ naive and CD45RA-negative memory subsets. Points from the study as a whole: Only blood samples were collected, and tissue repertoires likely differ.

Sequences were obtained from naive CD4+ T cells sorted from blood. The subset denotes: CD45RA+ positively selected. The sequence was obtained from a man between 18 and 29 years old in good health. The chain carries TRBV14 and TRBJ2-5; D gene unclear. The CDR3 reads CASSQGQETQYF. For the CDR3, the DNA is TGTGCCAGCAGCCAAGGGCAAGAGACCCAGTACTTC.